This T cell receptor beta chain was sequenced in a study of blood T cell repertoires in COVID-19. Study information: Samples representing acute and convalescent COVID-19 were sourced from the United States, Italy and Spain. PBMCs, B-cell-depleted T cells, or T cells provided the cDNA or gDNA that made up the material.

J lost 5 bases, V lost 1 base, and 2 bases had no gene match. The CDR3 is 15 amino acids. CDR1 is SGHNT and CDR2 is YENEEA in the germline V gene. In the authors' methods: Amplifying reference gene primers gave estimates of nucleated cell counts. Clones were read by immunoSEQ multiplex PCR, and TCRdb kept only the in-frame ones, dropping some. V and J calls plus clone size are reproduced from that table; the DNA served to infer D and trimming. Of some 100,000 clones in the sample, roughly 85% are singletons; the top ten hold approximately 30%. The V and J genes are TRBV11-3 and TRBJ2-1; 10 bases fit TRBD1. This TCR was recovered from a man aged 65 to 79 with active or convalescent COVID-19. Sequencing was performed on peripheral blood. The CDR3 protein is CASSLVGTGDNEQFF. The DNA for the CDR3 is TGTGCCAGCAGCTTAGTTGGGACAGGGGACAATGAGCAGTTCTTC.